Listed below are T cell receptor beta chains from one sample, sequenced in a study of shared clonotypes between healthy human individuals. TCRdb's copy holds only in-frame clones and misses some; the assay was immunoSEQ multiplex PCR. The data show about 2 million clones, about 95% seen once. Sequencing was performed on naive CD8+ T cells sorted from blood. The receptors stem from a man between 18 and 29 years old in good health. Both conserved end residues are part of each CDR3. A D gene is named only where the DNA matches it firmly. Some rows mark clone size as missing; the rest say once, few, many or name a class of expanded clone.

>13|TRBV4-1|-|-|TRBJ1-2
CASSREPGERYTF
TGCGCCAGCAGCCGGGAACCAGGGGAACGCTACACCTTC
>13|TRBV13|-|TRBD1|TRBJ1-1
CASSQRQGAEAFF
TGTGCCAGCAGCCAAAGACAGGGGGCTGAAGCTTTCTTT
>13|TRBV2|-|-|TRBJ1-2
CASRAGMDYGYTF
TGTGCCAGCAGGGCAGGGATGGACTATGGCTACACCTTC
>15|TRBV7-9|-|TRBD1|TRBJ2-7
CASSSGGQGVWEQYF
TGTGCCAGCAGCTCAGGGGGACAGGGGGTCTGGGAGCAGTACTTC
>16|TRBV28|-|TRBD1|TRBJ1-1
CASSSTGASGPYRAFF
TGTGCCAGCAGTTCCACAGGGGCCTCGGGGCCTTATAGAGCTTTCTTT
>16|TRBV7-7|-|TRBD1|TRBJ2-3
CASSLAYTGGTDTQYF
TGTGCTAGCAGCTTAGCGTATACAGGGGGCACAGATACGCAGTATTTT
>16|TRBV6-1|-|TRBD2|TRBJ2-7
CASSEILAGEQDEQYF
TGTGCCAGCAGTGAAATACTAGCGGGAGAACAGGACGAGCAGTACTTC
>14|TRBV9|-|-|TRBJ2-7
CASSVGTATYEQYF
TGTGCCAGCAGCGTAGGGACCGCGACTTACGAGCAGTACTTC
>14|TRBV7-9|-|-|TRBJ2-7
CASSLPGATDEQYF
TGTGCCAGCAGCTTGCCAGGGGCAACAGACGAGCAGTACTTC
>13|TRBV2|-|-|TRBJ1-2
CASSEGAAGGYTF
TGTGCCAGCAGTGAAGGGGCAGCCGGGGGCTACACCTTC
>14|TRBV27|-|TRBD1|TRBJ1-2
CASRFTGVIGGYTF
TGTGCCAGCAGATTTACAGGGGTGATTGGTGGCTACACCTTC
>20|TRBV7-2|-|-|TRBJ2-2
CASSLARVGVFQGQTGELFF
TGTGCCAGCAGCTTAGCCCGCGTGGGCGTTTTCCAGGGTCAGACCGGGGAGCTGTTTTTT
>14|TRBV11-2|-|-|TRBJ2-6
CASNILEGANVLTF
TGTGCCAGCAACATACTAGAAGGGGCCAACGTCCTGACTTTC
>13|TRBV27|-|-|TRBJ2-7
CASSFRAAYEQYF
TGTGCCAGCAGTTTCCGGGCCGCCTACGAGCAGTACTTC
>11|TRBV29-1|-|-|TRBJ2-3
CSVYHTDTQYF
TGCAGCGTTTATCACACAGATACGCAGTATTTT
>16|TRBV5-1|-|-|TRBJ2-4
CASSPWTDLAKNIQYF
TGCGCCAGCAGCCCCTGGACAGACCTAGCCAAAAACATTCAGTACTTC
>15|TRBV5-6|-|-|TRBJ2-4
CASSPLQDIKNIQYF
TGTGCCAGCAGCCCCCTCCAGGACATCAAAAACATTCAGTACTTC
>14|TRBV7-6|-|-|TRBJ2-5
CASSPREAEETQYF
TGTGCCAGCAGCCCACGAGAGGCCGAAGAGACCCAGTACTTC
>17|TRBV5-6|-|TRBD1|TRBJ2-6
CASSSGTGGFGANVLTF
TGTGCCAGCAGCTCCGGGACAGGGGGCTTTGGGGCCAACGTCCTGACTTTC
>14|TRBV7-6|-|-|TRBJ1-1
CASSLAGPNTEAFF
TGTGCCAGCAGCTTAGCCGGACCTAACACTGAAGCTTTCTTT
>14|TRBV30|-|TRBD1|TRBJ1-2
CAWSLGQTSYGYTF
TGTGCCTGGAGTCTGGGACAGACTAGCTATGGCTACACCTTC
>15|TRBV7-9|once|-|TRBJ1-4
CASSSPGVGGEKLFF
TGTGCCAGCAGCTCGCCTGGGGTTGGGGGGGAAAAACTGTTTTTT
>13|TRBV27|-|-|TRBJ2-7
CASSPDMSYEQYF
TGTGCCAGCAGTCCGGACATGAGCTACGAGCAGTACTTC
>15|TRBV6-5|-|TRBD1|TRBJ2-2
CASSVTGANTGELFF
TGTGCCAGCAGTGTGACAGGGGCCAACACCGGGGAGCTGTTTTTT
>17|TRBV7-9|-|TRBD1|TRBJ2-7
CASSLDPGQGANYEQYF
TGTGCCAGCAGCTTAGACCCGGGACAGGGGGCGAACTACGAGCAGTACTTC
>18|TRBV7-2|-|-|TRBJ2-7
CASSLAVGGGPRDYEQYF
TGTGCCAGCAGCTTAGCAGTCGGTGGGGGTCCTCGAGACTACGAGCAGTACTTC
>13|TRBV28|-|TRBD2|TRBJ2-3
CAELGEGPDTQYF
TGTGCCGAGCTGGGGGAGGGTCCAGATACGCAGTATTTT
>14|TRBV12-5|-|-|TRBJ2-7
CASGWDTHGYEQYF
TGTGCTAGTGGTTGGGACACTCATGGGTACGAGCAGTACTTC
>16|TRBV27|-|-|TRBJ2-7
CASSWAGPLSSYEQYF
TGTGCCAGCAGTTGGGCAGGGCCCCTGAGCTCCTACGAGCAGTACTTC
>16|TRBV4-2|-|TRBD2|TRBJ2-3
CASSLEAGGRTDTQYF
TGTGCCAGCAGCCTTGAGGCGGGGGGGAGGACAGATACGCAGTATTTT
>13|TRBV7-8|once|-|TRBJ2-7
CASSYSEDYEQYF
TGTGCCAGCAGCTACTCTGAAGACTACGAGCAGTACTTC
>14|TRBV25-1|-|-|TRBJ2-3
CASSGLASTDTQYF
TGTGCCAGCAGTGGGCTGGCTAGCACAGATACGCAGTATTTT
>14|TRBV9|-|-|TRBJ2-5
CASSPYELPETQYF
TGTGCCAGCAGCCCCTATGAGCTACCCGAGACCCAGTACTTC
>14|TRBV5-8|-|-|TRBJ2-3
CASSLWRGGDTQYF
TGTGCCAGCAGCTTATGGCGGGGTGGGGATACGCAGTATTTT
>17|TRBV7-9|-|-|TRBJ2-1
CASSPPRMSWGDNEQFF
TGTGCCAGCAGCCCCCCCCGAATGAGCTGGGGGGACAATGAGCAGTTCTTC
>14|TRBV28|-|-|TRBJ2-3
CASSFRPFTDTQYF
TGTGCCAGCAGTTTTCGGCCGTTCACAGATACGCAGTATTTT
>15|TRBV5-6|-|TRBD1|TRBJ1-5
CASSLGQGLSQPQHF
TGTGCCAGCAGCTTGGGACAGGGGTTGAGTCAGCCCCAGCATTTT
>17|TRBV6-1|-|-|TRBJ1-6
CASSEAPYGGGNSPLHF
TGTGCCAGCAGTGAGGCACCCTATGGGGGGGGTAATTCACCCCTCCACTTT
>17|TRBV7-8|once|-|TRBJ2-5
CASSLLAGYDFQETQYF
TGTGCCAGCAGCCTCCTTGCGGGATACGATTTTCAAGAGACCCAGTACTTC
>13|TRBV10-3|-|-|TRBJ2-7
CAISPTGSYEQYF
TGTGCCATCAGCCCGACAGGTTCCTACGAGCAGTACTTC
>12|TRBV18|-|-|TRBJ2-5
CASSPEGETQYF
TGTGCCAGCTCACCAGAGGGCGAGACCCAGTACTTC
>16|TRBV11-2|once|TRBD2|TRBJ2-5
CASSSRTSGYQETQYF
TGTGCCAGCAGTTCCAGGACTAGCGGGTACCAAGAGACCCAGTACTTC
>15|TRBV7-9|-|TRBD2|TRBJ2-1
CASSLPGGAGNEQFF
TGTGCCAGCAGCTTACCCGGGGGGGCCGGCAATGAGCAGTTCTTC